A single sample gave rise to the 19 T cell receptor beta chains below, sequenced in a study of CD4+ T cells in melanoma. The protocol was immunoSEQ multiplex PCR, while the TCRdb copy is restricted to in-frame clones and leaves out a portion. The sample holds roughly 13,000 clones, about 80% seen once. The specimen was cells from a culture (not recorded whether cultured in vitro). The receptor source for this set is a human donor with melanoma.

V is TRBV6-1 and J is TRBJ2-7, with unresolved D. Trimming took 1 base from V and 12 from J, leaving 10 bases between them. The CDR3 covers 11 residues. From germline, CDR1 is MNHNS and CDR2 SASEGT. CDR3: CASSEGPQLYF. The CDR3 DNA reads as TGTGCCAGCAGTGAAGGACCCCAGTTGTACTTC.

The rearrangement joins TRBV5-1 to TRBJ1-3; TRBD1 might be the D (5 bases). The germline V gene encodes CDR1 SGHRS and CDR2 YFSETQ. There are 15 residues in the CDR3. V was trimmed by 4 bases and J by 9 bases, leaving 20 bases between them. CDR3 in amino acids: CASSPLRGKDGTIYF. The CDR3 nucleotides read TGCGCCAGCAGCCCCCTGCGGGGGAAGGATGGCACCATATATTTT.

This clone came up a few times. This rearrangement joins TRBV19 to TRBJ1-2; 9 bases agree with TRBD1. The CDR3 totals 15 residues. Germline V gives CDR1 LNHDA, CDR2 SQIVND (reference sequence). The J segment lost 0 bases and the V segment lost 7 bases, leaving 6 bases of the junction unmatched. The CDR3 DNA follows: TGTGCCAGTATCGACAGGGGGGGAGCTAACTATGGCTACACCTTC. Amino acids: CASIDRGGANYGYTF.

V gene TRBV10-2 combines with J gene TRBJ1-5; TRBD1 is a possible D gene (6 bases). Germline V gene sequence: CDR1 WSHSY, CDR2 SAAADI. The CDR3 extends over 13 amino acids. V shed 5 bases and J shed 4 bases, with 9 bases lying between them. The CDR3 sequence: CASSSQGNQPQHF. The CDR3, as DNA: TGCGCCAGCAGTTCACAGGGTAATCAGCCCCAGCATTTT.

This chain connects TRBV6-1 to TRBJ2-1, with D possibly matching TRBD2 (6 bases). This CDR3 spans 12 amino acids. Trimming left V 3 bases short and J 12 bases short, with 12 bases between. Germline CDR1 MNHNS, CDR2 SASEGT. Written as DNA, the CDR3 is TGTGCCAGCAGTGAGCGGGGTAGTCGGCAGTTCTTC. Translating gives CASSERGSRQFF.

The chain's CDR3 is CASSSRRGTYEQYF. CDR3 DNA: TGTGCCAGCAGCAGCCGACGAGGGACCTACGAGCAGTACTTC. The chain is built from TRBV6-6 and TRBJ2-7; TRBD2 is a possible D gene (5 bases). Trimming shortened V by 6 bases and J by 2 bases, and 14 bases separated the two germline ends. The length of the CDR3 is 14 residues. Germline loops: CDR1 MNHNY, CDR2 SVGAGI (reference sequence).

The gene calls are TRBV9 and TRBJ2-2; D not certain. V dropped 1 base and J dropped 6 bases, with 7 bases sitting between them. The CDR3 is 13 amino acids. Germline V CDR1 and CDR2: SGDLS, YYNGEE. CDR3 protein: CASSVSWAGELFF. The CDR3 DNA follows: TGTGCCAGCAGCGTATCCTGGGCCGGGGAGCTGTTTTTT.

The chain uses TRBV4-2 and TRBJ2-5; D is possibly TRBD2 (7 bases). The CDR3 totals 15 residues. V was clipped by 4 bases and J by 5 bases, with 17 bases between them. The V gene's germline CDR1 is LGHNA and CDR2 YNFKEQ. CDR3 region: CASSLAGAGSETQYF. The DNA of the CDR3 is TGTGCCAGCAGCCTGGCGGGGGCAGGATCGGAGACCCAGTACTTC.

The chain employs TRBV5-1 and TRBJ1-1; a possible D gene is TRBD1 (5 bases). This CDR3 comprises 16 residues. Trimming took off 0 bases at V and 3 bases at J, with 15 bases between the two ends. Germline-derived CDR1 and CDR2 are SGHRS and YFSETQ. The CDR3 spells CASSLDGRGGHTEAFF. The CDR3 DNA follows: TGCGCCAGCAGCTTGGACGGTCGTGGGGGTCACACTGAAGCTTTCTTT.

The rearrangement uses TRBV14 and TRBJ2-7; D ambiguous. CDR1 is SGHDN and CDR2 is FVKESK in the germline V gene. The CDR3 contains 16 residues. V lost 1 base to trimming and J lost 0 bases, with 13 bases between them. The CDR3 loop is CASSQVAWANSYEQYF. CDR3 coding DNA: TGTGCCAGCAGCCAAGTTGCATGGGCTAACTCCTACGAGCAGTACTTC.

The CDR3 DNA follows: TGTGCCAGCAGCTGGGCCGACGGTAGCACAGATACGCAGTATTTT. It yields the protein CASSWADGSTDTQYF. This chain uses TRBV2 with TRBJ2-3; D is unclear. The germline V and J ends were trimmed by 6 bases and 0 bases, with 13 bases remaining between them. Per the germline V gene, CDR1 is SNHLY and CDR2 is FYNNEI. The CDR3 has 15 residues. Full variable domain (remainder filled in from reference TRBV2 and TRBJ2-3): EPEVTQTPSHQVTQMGQEVILRCVPISNHLYFYWYRQILGQKVEFLVSFYNNEISEKSEIFDDQFSVERPDGSNFTLKIRSTKLEDSAMYFCASSWADGSTDTQYFGPGTRLTVL.

The chain couples TRBV4-2 to TRBJ2-1, with D maybe TRBD2 (6 bases). The CDR3 spans 16 residues. V shed 0 bases and J shed 3 bases, with 12 bases lying between them. Germline V gene sequence: CDR1 LGHNA, CDR2 YNFKEQ. CDR3 coding DNA: TGTGCCAGCAGCCAAGACCCCGCGCGGGGCTACAATGAGCAGTTCTTC. It yields the protein CASSQDPARGYNEQFF.

V is TRBV6-5 and J is TRBJ1-1; D unresolved. The CDR3 spans 15 residues. The germline V and J ends were trimmed by 10 bases and 0 bases, with 18 bases remaining between them. Germline CDR1 and CDR2: MNHEY and SVGAGI. The CDR3 DNA reads as TGTGCCACCTATCAGAATAGAAACGTGAACACTGAAGCTTTCTTT. It codes for CATYQNRNVNTEAFF.

V gene TRBV2 combines with J gene TRBJ2-2, with 7 nucleotides matching TRBD1. This CDR3 is built from 16 residues. The ends lost 4 bases at V and 5 bases at J; junction bases unmatched: 10. Germline CDR1 and CDR2: SNHLY and FYNNEI. The chain's CDR3 is CASSVLTGVPTGELFF. The CDR3 nucleotides read TGTGCCAGCAGTGTTTTAACAGGGGTTCCTACCGGGGAGCTGTTTTTT.

CDR3: CASSSRGPLKKADTQYF. The CDR3 coding sequence is TGTGCCAGCAGCTCTAGGGGGCCTCTTAAGAAAGCAGATACGCAGTATTTT. The J gene is TRBJ2-3, the V gene TRBV7-8; 7 nucleotides line up with TRBD1. The CDR3 spans 17 residues. With 4 bases clipped from V and 4 bases from J, the junction kept 14 bases outside the gene matches. Germline V gene data show CDR1 as SGHVS and CDR2 as FQNEAQ.

V and J are TRBV5-1 and TRBJ1-4; the match to TRBD1 covers 7 bases. The germline gives CDR1 SGHRS, CDR2 YFSETQ. V dropped 4 bases and J dropped 5; count of bases not matched to a gene: 5. The CDR3 totals 14 residues. CDR3 DNA sequence: TGCGCCAGCAGCCCCGGACAGGCGAATGAAAAACTGTTTTTT. Encoded protein: CASSPGQANEKLFF.

The chain uses TRBV27 and TRBJ2-1; 8 bases fit TRBD2. V lost 6 bases to trimming and J lost 7 bases; unmatched junction nucleotides: 17. The CDR3 covers 17 residues. Germline CDR1 reads MNHEY; CDR2 reads SMNVEV (reference sequence). CDR3 protein: CASRYTPGLGAGNEQFF. The CDR3 region has the DNA TGTGCCAGCAGATACACCCCGGGACTAGGAGCTGGGAATGAGCAGTTCTTC.

V and J are TRBV2 and TRBJ2-3, with 7 bases aligning to TRBD2. V shed 4 bases, J shed 7 bases, and the junction held 8 bases outside the gene matches. Germline-derived CDR1 and CDR2 are SNHLY and FYNNEI. This CDR3 is built from 14 residues. The CDR3 nucleotides are TGTGCCAGCAGTGGGACCCGGAGCGGGAATACGCAGTATTTT. Translated, it gives CASSGTRSGNTQYF.

The J gene is TRBJ2-5, the V gene TRBV10-3, with TRBD2 as a possible D gene (6 bases). Trimming took 3 bases from V and 2 from J, leaving 13 bases between them. The germline gives CDR1 ENHRY, CDR2 SYGVKD. There are 15 residues in the CDR3. CDR3 DNA sequence: TGTGCCATCAGTGATCGGGCGGGGCTACAAGAGACCCAGTACTTC. It is translated as CAISDRAGLQETQYF.